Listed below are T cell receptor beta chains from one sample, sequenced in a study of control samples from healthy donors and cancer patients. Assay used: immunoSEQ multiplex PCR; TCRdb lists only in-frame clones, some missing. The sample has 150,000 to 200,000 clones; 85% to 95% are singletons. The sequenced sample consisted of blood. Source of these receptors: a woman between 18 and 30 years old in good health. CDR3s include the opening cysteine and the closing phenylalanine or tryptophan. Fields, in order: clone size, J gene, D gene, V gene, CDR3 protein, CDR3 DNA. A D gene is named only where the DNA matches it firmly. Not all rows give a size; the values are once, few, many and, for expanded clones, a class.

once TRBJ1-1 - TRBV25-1 CATSSGTEAFF TGTGCCACCTCCTCTGGCACTGAAGCTTTCTTT
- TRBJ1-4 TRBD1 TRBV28 CASSRQGATNEKLFF TGTGCCAGCAGCCGCCAGGGGGCAACTAATGAAAAACTGTTTTTT
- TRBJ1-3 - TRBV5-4 CASTKGGEGSGNTIYF TGTGCCAGCACGAAGGGAGGGGAGGGCTCTGGAAACACCATATATTTT
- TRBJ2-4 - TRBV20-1 CSASGGGILGNIQYF TGCAGTGCTAGTGGAGGAGGCATACTCGGGAACATTCAGTACTTC
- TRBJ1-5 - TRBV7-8 CASSYSGTANQPQHF TGTGCCAGCAGTTATTCCGGGACGGCAAATCAGCCCCAGCATTTT
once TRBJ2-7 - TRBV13 CASSLWRTRPWEQYF TGTGCCAGCAGCTTGTGGAGGACCAGACCGTGGGAGCAGTACTTC
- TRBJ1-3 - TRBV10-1 CASSTGHGSGNTIYF TGCGCCAGCAGTACAGGACACGGCTCTGGAAACACCATATATTTT
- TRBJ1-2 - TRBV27 CASSLTALYGYTF TGTGCCAGCAGTTTAACAGCCCTCTATGGCTACACCTTC
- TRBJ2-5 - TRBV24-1 CATSVLPGPTQETQYF TGTGCCACCAGTGTCCTCCCGGGACCGACGCAAGAGACCCAGTACTTC
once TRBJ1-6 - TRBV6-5 CASRPRGTYNSPLHF TGTGCCAGCAGGCCCAGGGGAACCTATAATTCACCCCTCCACTTT
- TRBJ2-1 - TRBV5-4 CASSFPPGERYNEQFF TGTGCCAGCAGCTTCCCACCTGGTGAACGGTACAATGAGCAGTTCTTC
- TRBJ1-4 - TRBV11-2 CASSLGGENEKLFF TGTGCCAGCAGCTTAGGAGGGGAAAATGAAAAACTGTTTTTT
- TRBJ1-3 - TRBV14 CASSPISSGNTIYF TGTGCCAGCAGCCCCATCTCCTCTGGAAACACCATATATTTT
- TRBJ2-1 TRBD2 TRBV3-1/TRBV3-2 CASSPGGGVGNEQFF TGTGCCAGCAGCCCCGGGGGAGGGGTTGGCAATGAGCAGTTCTTC
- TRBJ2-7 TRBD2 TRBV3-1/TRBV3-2 CASSQAPVKTSVSYEQYF TGTGCCAGCAGCCAAGCTCCAGTTAAGACTAGCGTTTCCTACGAGCAGTACTTC
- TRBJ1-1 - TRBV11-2 CASSLDPRWAGMNTEAFF TGTGCCAGCAGCTTAGACCCCCGATGGGCAGGAATGAACACTGAAGCTTTCTTT
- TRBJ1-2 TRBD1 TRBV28 CASTPAGTGTDGYTF TGTGCCAGCACTCCGGCCGGGACAGGGACTGATGGCTACACCTTC
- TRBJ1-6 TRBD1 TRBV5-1 CASSRTGDSYNSPLHF TGCGCCAGCAGCCGAACAGGGGACTCCTATAATTCACCCCTCCACTTT
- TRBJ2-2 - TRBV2 CASSVGFNTGELFF TGTGCCAGCAGCGTCGGTTTCAACACCGGGGAGCTGTTTTTT